These T cell receptor beta chains were read from a single sample in a study of T cell responses to AZD1222 COVID-19 vaccine. Repertoires were generated with immunoSEQ multiplex PCR, while TCRdb's copy carries only in-frame clones and drops some. The table has roughly 130,000 clones, roughly 88% seen once. The sequencing here drew on peripheral blood, taken on day 0 of AZD1222 vaccination. All receptors derive from an adult in good health. CDR3s include the opening cysteine and the closing phenylalanine or tryptophan. Each record gives: D gene, clone size, J gene, V gene, CDR3 length, CDR3 protein, CDR3 DNA. The D gene is left open where the match is weak. Where a row states a size, it is once, few, many or the class of an expanded clone; other rows omit it.

D: .; size: once; J: TRBJ1-1; V: TRBV5-1; length: 13; CDR3: CASSLFQNTEAFF; DNA: TGCGCCAGCAGCTTGTTCCAAAACACTGAAGCTTTCTTT
D: .; size: .; J: TRBJ2-7; V: TRBV6-5; length: 13; CDR3: CASSYSSSYEQYF; DNA: TGTGCCAGCAGTTACTCGTCCTCCTACGAGCAGTACTTC
D: .; size: .; J: TRBJ1-3; V: TRBV29-1; length: 13; CDR3: CSVDLDRGNTIYF; DNA: TGCAGCGTCGATCTTGACCGTGGAAACACCATATATTTT
D: .; size: .; J: TRBJ1-3; V: TRBV6-5; length: 15; CDR3: CATRPPGLSGNTIYF; DNA: TGTGCCACCCGGCCGCCAGGGCTTTCTGGAAACACCATATATTTT
D: .; size: .; J: TRBJ1-5; V: TRBV4-1; length: 16; CDR3: CASSVTGTYSNQPQHF; DNA: TGCGCCAGCAGCGTAACAGGAACCTATAGCAATCAGCCCCAGCATTTT
D: .; size: .; J: TRBJ2-7; V: TRBV5-1; length: 13; CDR3: CASSLAGNYEQYF; DNA: TGCGCCAGCAGCTTGGCCGGGAACTACGAGCAGTACTTC
D: .; size: .; J: TRBJ2-1; V: TRBV7-9; length: 11; CDR3: CASSLVNEQFF; DNA: TGTGCCAGCAGCCTAGTCAATGAGCAGTTCTTC
D: .; size: .; J: TRBJ2-3; V: TRBV9; length: 17; CDR3: CASSVSPSGGGADTQYF; DNA: TGTGCCAGCAGCGTAAGTCCTAGCGGAGGGGGGGCAGATACGCAGTATTTT
D: TRBD1; size: .; J: TRBJ2-3; V: TRBV7-9; length: 15; CDR3: CASSFTGGGTDTQYF; DNA: TGTGCCAGCAGTTTTACAGGGGGCGGGACAGATACGCAGTATTTT
D: TRBD1; size: .; J: TRBJ1-1; V: TRBV19; length: 15; CDR3: CASRLDRGPGTEAFF; DNA: TGTGCCAGTAGGCTGGACAGGGGGCCGGGTACTGAAGCTTTCTTT
D: .; size: few; J: TRBJ1-2; V: TRBV5-1; length: 14; CDR3: CASSLRAGNYGYTF; DNA: TGCGCCAGCAGCCTGAGGGCAGGGAACTATGGCTACACCTTC
D: .; size: .; J: TRBJ2-7; V: TRBV6-1; length: 13; CDR3: CASSERAGYEQYF; DNA: TGTGCCAGCAGTGAAAGGGCGGGCTACGAGCAGTACTTC
D: .; size: .; J: TRBJ1-3; V: TRBV6-6; length: 15; CDR3: CASSPGGGTRNTIYF; DNA: TGTGCCAGCAGCCCTGGGGGAGGGACGAGAAACACCATATATTTT
D: .; size: .; J: TRBJ1-1; V: TRBV14; length: 13; CDR3: CASSLMVGSEAFF; DNA: TGTGCCAGCAGCCTTATGGTGGGCTCTGAAGCTTTCTTT
D: .; size: .; J: TRBJ1-6; V: TRBV23-1; length: 15; CDR3: CASSQGGQRGSPLHF; DNA: TGCGCCAGCAGTCAAGGAGGACAGAGGGGTTCACCCCTCCACTTT
D: .; size: .; J: TRBJ1-4; V: TRBV11-3; length: 13; CDR3: CASSQDPLSKLFF; DNA: TGTGCCAGCAGTCAGGATCCGCTATCGAAACTGTTTTTT